This T cell receptor (beta chain) was recorded in a study of T cell responses to AZD1222 COVID-19 vaccine. CDR1 is SQVTM, CDR2 ANQGSEA, per germline. The CDR3 is 12 residues long. Between the trimmed V and J ends, which lost 4 bases and 4 bases, there was a span of 8 bases. Sequencing used immunoSEQ multiplex PCR; TCRdb keeps in-frame clones, though not all of them. The sample holds some 80,000 clones, roughly 90% seen once. As concerns this clone: What it recognizes is unknown.

Study-level findings and limits: White British people made up most donors, females outnumbered males, and clonal diversity was possibly underestimated. There were repertoire samples only from the period after the peak T cell response. Baseline testing showed seropositivity in only a handful of AZD1222 recipients. Two doses of AZD1222 preceded a rise in Spike-specific TCR breadth and depth.

Specimen: peripheral blood, collected on day 0 of MenACWY control vaccination. The clonotype comes from an adult in good health. The chain couples TRBV29-1 to TRBJ1-3, with D unclear. The CDR3 DNA follows: TGCAGCGTTGTCGATAGCGGAAACACCATATATTTT. This gives the protein CSVVDSGNTIYF.